A selection of T cell receptor beta chains follows, all from one sample in a study of shared clonotypes between healthy human individuals. Measured with immunoSEQ multiplex PCR; TCRdb has only the in-frame clones, and not every one. The sample carries more than 2 million clones, approximately 95% recorded once. The source material was naive CD4+ T cells sorted from blood. These receptors came from a young man in good health. The CDR3 runs from the conserved cysteine through the conserved F or W. Each record gives: V gene, J gene, D gene, clone size, CDR3 protein, CDR3 DNA. The D gene is left open where the match is weak. Clone size, where shown, is once, few, many, or a class for clones that have expanded.

>TRBV5-6|TRBJ1-2|NA|once
CASSNWVGNGYTF
TGTGCCAGCAGCAACTGGGTGGGGAATGGCTACACCTTC
>TRBV7-2|TRBJ2-3|NA|NA
CASTSRYWSDTQYF
TGTGCCAGCACCTCCAGGTATTGGTCAGATACGCAGTATTTT
>TRBV7-3|TRBJ1-5|NA|NA
CASSPANQPQHF
TGTGCCAGCAGCCCTGCTAATCAGCCCCAGCATTTT
>TRBV28|TRBJ1-4|NA|NA
CASSLWQQNEKLFF
TGTGCCAGCAGTTTATGGCAACAAAATGAAAAACTGTTTTTT
>TRBV6-6|TRBJ1-2|NA|NA
CASIDRRDGYTF
TGTGCCAGCATTGACCGCCGAGATGGCTACACCTTC
>TRBV29-1|TRBJ2-3|TRBD1|NA
CSVEVGDRTFTDTQYF
TGCAGCGTGGAAGTGGGGGACAGGACTTTCACAGATACGCAGTATTTT
>TRBV7-2|TRBJ2-7|NA|once
CASSLLGSSYEQYF
TGTGCCAGCAGCCTGCTAGGCAGCTCCTACGAGCAGTACTTC
>TRBV14|TRBJ1-6|NA|NA
CASSHSKAPLHF
TGTGCCAGCAGCCACTCAAAGGCACCCCTCCACTTT
>TRBV27|TRBJ2-1|NA|NA
CASSPSYSYNEQFF
TGTGCCAGCAGCCCCTCCTACTCCTACAATGAGCAGTTCTTC
>TRBV5-4|TRBJ2-3|TRBD1|NA
CASSPLTKTGTTDTQYF
TGTGCCAGCAGCCCCCTCACCAAGACAGGGACCACAGATACGCAGTATTTT
>TRBV14|TRBJ1-6|NA|NA
CASSQVTGFSNSPLHF
TGTGCCAGCAGCCAAGTGACAGGTTTTTCTAATTCACCCCTCCACTTT
>TRBV6-5|TRBJ2-7|TRBD2|NA
CASSQLAGGPHEQYF
TGTGCCAGCAGTCAACTAGCGGGAGGGCCCCACGAGCAGTACTTC
>TRBV7-9|TRBJ2-3|TRBD1|few
CASSPGQGGTDTQYF
TGTGCCAGCAGCCCGGGACAGGGAGGCACAGATACGCAGTATTTT
>TRBV27|TRBJ2-3|NA|NA
CASSSPQRNTDTQYF
TGTGCCAGCAGTTCCCCGCAGCGCAACACAGATACGCAGTATTTT
>TRBV30|TRBJ1-5|NA|NA
CAWSSGSPAQHF
TGTGCCTGGAGTTCAGGGAGTCCTGCCCAGCATTTT
>TRBV7-2|TRBJ2-2|TRBD2|NA
CASSLFSGKNTGELFF
TGTGCCAGCAGCTTGTTTAGCGGGAAGAACACCGGGGAGCTGTTTTTT
>TRBV10-1|TRBJ2-7|TRBD2|NA
CASSPERGEILCEQYF
TGCGCCAGCAGTCCAGAGCGGGGGGAAATCCTCTGCGAGCAGTACTTC
>TRBV5-1|TRBJ1-5|NA|NA
CASSSPDSSNQPQHF
TGCGCCAGCAGCTCCCCGGACAGTAGCAATCAGCCCCAGCATTTT
>TRBV27|TRBJ2-7|TRBD2|NA
CASSSSQRGAYEQYF
TGTGCCAGCAGTTCCAGCCAGCGGGGGGCCTACGAGCAGTACTTC
>TRBV7-2|TRBJ2-1|TRBD2|NA
CASSLAGLANEQFF
TGTGCCAGCAGCTTAGCAGGACTAGCAAATGAGCAGTTCTTC
>TRBV6-5|TRBJ2-7|TRBD1|NA
CASSYSVDRPYEQYF
TGTGCCAGCAGTTACTCGGTGGACAGGCCCTACGAGCAGTACTTC
>TRBV29-1|TRBJ2-4|NA|NA
CSVKKDGGVFGNIQYF
TGCAGCGTGAAAAAGGACGGTGGGGTTTTTGGAAACATTCAGTACTTC
>TRBV10-3|TRBJ1-6|NA|NA
CAISPDYNSPLHF
TGTGCCATCAGTCCGGACTATAATTCACCCCTCCACTTT
>TRBV6-1|TRBJ2-7|TRBD2|NA
CASRSPSGSKYEQYF
TGTGCCAGCAGATCCCCTAGCGGGAGCAAGTACGAGCAGTACTTC
>TRBV5-1|TRBJ2-7|TRBD2|once
CASSLGREDHEQYF
TGCGCCAGCAGCTTGGGACGGGAGGACCACGAGCAGTACTTC
>TRBV30|TRBJ2-5|NA|NA
CAWSLGGQETQYF
TGTGCCTGGAGTCTGGGAGGACAAGAGACCCAGTACTTC
>TRBV7-7|TRBJ1-4|NA|NA
CASSRAGGANEKLFF
TGTGCTAGCAGCCGGGCCGGGGGAGCTAATGAAAAACTGTTTTTT
>TRBV10-3|TRBJ1-2|TRBD1|once
CAISEGVTGTYGYTF
TGTGCCATCAGCGAGGGGGTGACAGGGACCTATGGCTACACCTTC
>TRBV6-5|TRBJ2-3|TRBD2|NA
CASSTGLGSDTQYF
TGTGCCAGCAGTACGGGACTAGGGTCAGATACGCAGTATTTT
>TRBV19|TRBJ2-1|TRBD2|NA
CASSIESTGLAINEQFF
TGTGCCAGTAGTATAGAATCCACGGGACTAGCGATCAATGAGCAGTTCTTC
>TRBV19|TRBJ2-7|NA|once
CASSNSGQTYEQYF
TGTGCCAGTAGTAACTCCGGACAGACCTACGAGCAGTACTTC
>TRBV7-9|TRBJ2-4|TRBD1|NA
CASSLGTGENIQYF
TGTGCCAGCAGCTTAGGGACAGGGGAGAACATTCAGTACTTC